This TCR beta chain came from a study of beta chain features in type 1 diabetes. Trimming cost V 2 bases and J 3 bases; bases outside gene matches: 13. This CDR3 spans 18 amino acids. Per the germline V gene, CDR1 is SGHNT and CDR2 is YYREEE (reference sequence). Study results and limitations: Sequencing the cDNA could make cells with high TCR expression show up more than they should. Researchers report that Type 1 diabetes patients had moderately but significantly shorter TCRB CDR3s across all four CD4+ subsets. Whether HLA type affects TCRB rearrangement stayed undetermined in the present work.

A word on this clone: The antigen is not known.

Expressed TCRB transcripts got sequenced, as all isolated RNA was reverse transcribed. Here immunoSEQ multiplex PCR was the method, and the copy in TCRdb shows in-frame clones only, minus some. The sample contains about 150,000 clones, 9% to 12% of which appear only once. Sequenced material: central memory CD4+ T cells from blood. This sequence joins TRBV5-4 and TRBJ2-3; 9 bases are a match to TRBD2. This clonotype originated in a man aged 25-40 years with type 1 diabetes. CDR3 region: CASSLISPSGKTTDTQYF. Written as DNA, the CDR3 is TGTGCCAGCAGCTTAATTAGTCCTAGCGGGAAAACAACAGATACGCAGTATTTT. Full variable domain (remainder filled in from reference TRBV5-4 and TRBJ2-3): ETGVTQSPTHLIKTRGQQVTLRCSSQSGHNTVSWYQQALGQGPQFIFQYYREEENGRGNFPPRFSGLQFPNYSSELNVNALELDDSALYLCASSLISPSGKTTDTQYFGPGTRLTVL.